This note documents a single T cell receptor (beta chain) sequence. The antigen this receptor binds is unknown. Per-nucleotide qualities are absent, and no much larger clonotype sits a single base away. High-throughput TCR beta sequencing profiled peripheral blood CD8+ and CD4+ T cells from healthy donors, Susac syndrome patients and multiple sclerosis patients. Healthy donors were included as age- and sex-matched controls. CD8+ TEMRA cells were enriched by FACS, while bulk CD8+ and CD4+ T cells were purified by magnetic negative isolation. Blood was collected in EDTA tubes and processed within 24 hours, with PBMCs isolated through density gradient centrifugation. PBMCs intended for TCR sequencing were frozen in liquid nitrogen and were later thawed in a 37 degrees C water bath. The sorted or isolated CD4+, CD8+ and CD8+ TEMRA cells reached a purity of at least 90%. The sample originates from a study of CD8 T cells in Susac syndrome (dated by TCRdb to between 2018 and 2020). Turning to the overall study: The study used repertoire sequencing to test whether antigen drove CD8+ T cell activation and differentiation in Susac syndrome.

RNA was extracted using the RNeasy kit, and roughly 0.5 to 1 microgram was reverse transcribed with random hexamers. The immunoSEQ multiplex PCR assay, which covers 54 Vbeta and 13 Jbeta segments, was used to amplify TCR beta CDR3 regions. Bias from PCR amplification was corrected by using a synthetic template baseline for primer optimization and for computational correction. On the authors' methods: Reads were annotated to V, D and J genes per IMGT and analyzed with immunoSEQ Analyzer, keeping only productive sequences. Clonality was computed as one minus Shannon entropy normalized by log2 of the number of productive unique sequences. Public and private clones were assessed among the 100 most prevalent clones of each patient and control. Clones were defined as Susac-specific when absent from the healthy and MS cohorts, from fewer than 1,200 published viral clones and from other ImmuneACCESS disease sequences. TCRdb cleaned the public reads at Q25 with fastp, built clones with MiXCR and kept in-frame beta chains. Records with the same CDR3 protein are collapsed into one entry carrying the most frequent genes and DNA. TCRdb, rather than the study authors, made the V and J calls. In this sample the table shows approximately 120,000 distinct CDR3 sequences, just under 95% of which occur a single time. The ten largest clones represent more than 0.075% of the sample.

The CDR3 sequence holds 12 residues, the cysteine and phenylalanine included. This entry keeps only the CDR3 DNA: 36 bases, framed from base 1. Cut back by 3 bases and 7 bases, the V and J ends lie 4 bases apart. Broader findings and caveats from the paper: The study acknowledged that relatively few individuals were included in the TCR sequencing and HLA analysis.

Sequencing was carried out using CD4+ T cells from PBMCs. The chain uses TRBV12-3 or TRBV12-4 and TRBJ1-6; too little of a D gene remains to name it. This sequence originates from a human donor in good health. The sequenced DNA is TGTGCCAGCAGTTTCCGAAATTCACCCCTCCACTTT. Translated, this gives CASSFRNSPLHF.